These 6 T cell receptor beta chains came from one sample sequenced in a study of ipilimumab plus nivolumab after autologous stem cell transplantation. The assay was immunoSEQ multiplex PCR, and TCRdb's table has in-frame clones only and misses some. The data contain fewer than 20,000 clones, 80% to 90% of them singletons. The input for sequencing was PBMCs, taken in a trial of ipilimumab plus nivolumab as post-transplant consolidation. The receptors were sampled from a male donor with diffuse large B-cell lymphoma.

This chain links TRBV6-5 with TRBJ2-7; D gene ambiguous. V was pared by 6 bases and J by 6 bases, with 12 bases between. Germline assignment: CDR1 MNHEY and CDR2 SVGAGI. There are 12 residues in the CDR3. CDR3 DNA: TGTGCCAGCAGCCTCGGTCTCGGCGAGCAGTACTTC. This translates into CASSLGLGEQYF.

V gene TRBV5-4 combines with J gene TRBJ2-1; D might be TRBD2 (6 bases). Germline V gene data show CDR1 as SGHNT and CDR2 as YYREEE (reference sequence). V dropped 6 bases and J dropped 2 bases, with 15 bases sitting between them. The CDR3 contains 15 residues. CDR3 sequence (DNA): TGTGCCAGCACCGGCCTCGGGGGTCCCTACAATGAGCAGTTCTTC. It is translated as CASTGLGGPYNEQFF.

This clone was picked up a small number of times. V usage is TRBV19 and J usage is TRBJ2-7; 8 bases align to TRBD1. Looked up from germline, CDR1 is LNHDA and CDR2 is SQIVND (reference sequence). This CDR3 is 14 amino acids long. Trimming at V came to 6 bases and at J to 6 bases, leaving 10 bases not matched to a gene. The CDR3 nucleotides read TGTGCCAGTAGGAGAGGACAGGGCTCCGGCGAGCAGTACTTC. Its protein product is CASRRGQGSGEQYF.

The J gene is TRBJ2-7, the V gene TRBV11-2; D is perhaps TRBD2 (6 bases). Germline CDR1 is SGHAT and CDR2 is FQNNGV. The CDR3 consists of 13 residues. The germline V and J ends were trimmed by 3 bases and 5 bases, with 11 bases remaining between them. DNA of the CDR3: TGTGCCAGCAGCTTGGCGCGGACTAACGAGCAGTACTTC. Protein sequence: CASSLARTNEQYF.

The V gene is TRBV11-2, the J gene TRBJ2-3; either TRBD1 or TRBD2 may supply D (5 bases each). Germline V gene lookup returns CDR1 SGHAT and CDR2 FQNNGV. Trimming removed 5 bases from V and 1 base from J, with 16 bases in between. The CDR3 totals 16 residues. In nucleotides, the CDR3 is TGTGCCAGCAGCCTCGTTGGGGGATTTGGCACAGATACGCAGTATTTT. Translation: CASSLVGGFGTDTQYF. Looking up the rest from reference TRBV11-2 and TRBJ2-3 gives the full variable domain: EAGVAQSPRYKIIEKRQSVAFWCNPISGHATLYWYQQILGQGPKLLIQFQNNGVVDDSQLPKDRFSAERLKGVDSTLKIQPAKLEDSAVYLCASSLVGGFGTDTQYFGPGTRLTVL.

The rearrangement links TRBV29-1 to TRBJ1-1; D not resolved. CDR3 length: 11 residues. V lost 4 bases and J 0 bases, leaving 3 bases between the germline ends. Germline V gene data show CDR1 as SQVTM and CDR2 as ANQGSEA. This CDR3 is CSVVLNTEAFF. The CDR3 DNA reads TGCAGCGTTGTTTTGAACACTGAAGCTTTCTTT.